This record concerns one TCR beta chain sequence. Its antigen is as yet unknown. The CDR3 extends over 13 amino acids. The V gene's germline CDR1 is DFQATT and CDR2 SNEGSKA (reference sequence). The data were taken from a study of identical twins. TCRdb itself ran the 5' RACE reads through MiXCR, one entry per CDR3 protein. The sample holds approximately 500,000 distinct CDR3 sequences, 20% to 30% seen once. The study's findings and limits: The study based its conclusions on cross-sectional statistical analysis and did not follow the same donors.

These data are also associated with another study on T cells expressing NK-cell markers. From that study: It was from sorted CD3+CD56+NKG2C+, CD3+CD56+NKG2C- and CD3+CD56-NKG2C+ T cells that TCR beta repertoires came. Eight donors were sequenced, of whom seven were HCMV-seropositive, while the remaining one was HCMV-seronegative. The contribution of dominant NKG2C+ clonotypes to CD8+ T cells in five to seven donors was roughly 1.0-7.0%.

This chain joins TRBV20-1 and TRBJ1-2; weak D call: TRBD1 (6 bases). The TCR was taken from a woman in her late teens or twenties in good health. The sequenced material came from CD4+ T cells sorted from blood. CDR3 residues: CSAPTGAPGGYTF. CDR3 bases: TGCAGCGCTCCGACGGGGGCGCCGGGAGGCTACACCTTC.